The 17 T cell receptor beta chains reported below all come from one sample, sequenced in a study of shared clonotypes between healthy human individuals (TCRdb year 2020). The protocol used for the library was the immunoSEQ multiplex PCR assay. TCRdb provides this immuneACCESS table in a form limited to in-frame rearrangements. Some clones are lacking; in checked studies, under half of them reflect an unresolved V gene, and why the rest are absent is not known. The sample table shows under 1,900,000 clones, and 98% are seen once. The top ten constitute over 0.3% of the sample. The sample comprised naive CD4+ T cells sorted from blood. Sample cell subset or site, as interpreted from the label and publication: CD45RA+ positively selected. The receptors derive from a young man in good health.

The V gene is TRBV4-3, the J gene TRBJ2-7; D gene ambiguous. Trimming removed 2 bases at V and 3 bases at J, with 8 bases between. This CDR3 is built from 13 residues. Germline V CDR1 and CDR2: LGHNA, YSLEER. Here the CDR3 DNA reads TGCGCCAGCAGCCAACAAAGTGGCTACGAGCAGTACTTC. This gives the protein CASSQQSGYEQYF.

The genes are TRBV2 and TRBJ2-7, with 10 bases that match TRBD2. This CDR3 has 14 amino acids. Looked up from germline, CDR1 is SNHLY and CDR2 is FYNNEI. Trimming removed 7 bases from V and 0 bases from J; junction bases left unmatched: 3. This CDR3 reads CASTLAGASYEQYF. CDR3 nucleotide sequence: TGTGCCAGCACCCTAGCGGGAGCCTCCTACGAGCAGTACTTC.

The chain couples TRBV7-2 to TRBJ2-5, with no clear D. This CDR3 comprises 16 residues. V was cut by 1 base and J by 5 bases, with 17 bases left in between. Germline CDR1 SGHTA, CDR2 FQGNSA. CDR3 protein: CASSLGVVQLGETQYF. The CDR3 nucleotides read TGTGCCAGCAGCTTAGGGGTCGTTCAATTGGGGGAGACCCAGTACTTC.

The gene calls are TRBV18 and TRBJ2-5; D perhaps matches TRBD1 (6 bases). This CDR3 region has 14 residues. Germline CDR1 is KGHSH and CDR2 is LQKENI. Trimming left V 6 bases short and J 5 bases short, with 16 bases between. CDR3 sequence (DNA): TGTGCCAGCTCCCCTACAGGGTACGGGGAGACCCAGTACTTC. Amino acid sequence: CASSPTGYGETQYF.

V and J are TRBV5-1 and TRBJ1-4; D might be TRBD1 (6 bases). Per the germline V gene, CDR1 is SGHRS and CDR2 is YFSETQ. V was clipped by 2 bases and J by 8 bases, with 13 bases between them. The CDR3 spans 14 residues. As DNA, the CDR3 is TGCGCCAGCAGCTTTTCAGGGGTTGGAGAAAAACTGTTTTTT. It translates to CASSFSGVGEKLFF.

This clone was detected once. The chain links TRBV9 to TRBJ2-3, with TRBD1 matching 7 bases. V lost 0 bases, J lost 5 bases, and 6 bases stayed unmatched. The CDR3 is 15 residues long. CDR1 SGDLS and CDR2 YYNGEE come from the germline V gene. CDR3 DNA: TGTGCCAGCAGCGTAGTCACAGGGGAAGGAGATACGCAGTATTTT. Amino acid sequence: CASSVVTGEGDTQYF. The full variable domain, its missing parts supplied by reference TRBV9 and TRBJ2-3, is DSGVTQTPKHLITATGQRVTLRCSPRSGDLSVYWYQQSLDQGLQFLIQYYNGEERAKGNILERFSAQQFPDLHSELNLSSLELGDSALYFCASSVVTGEGDTQYFGPGTRLTVL.

The chain employs TRBV11-2 and TRBJ2-7, with TRBD2 matching over 7 bases. Looked up from germline, CDR1 is SGHAT and CDR2 is FQNNGV. V was clipped by 1 base and J by 3 bases; unmatched bases: 12. CDR3 length equals 17 residues. The CDR3 sequence is CASSLAPPRGGSYEQYF. The DNA for the CDR3 is TGTGCCAGCAGCTTAGCCCCCCCCCGCGGCGGGAGCTACGAGCAGTACTTC.

The CDR3 protein is CASSDNLPEQYF. The CDR3 bases are TGTGCCAGCAGTGATAACCTCCCCGAGCAGTACTTC. The chain recombines TRBV25-1 with TRBJ2-7; no firm D call. This CDR3 spans 12 amino acids. Germline CDR1 reads MGHDK; CDR2 reads SYGVNS. V gave up 3 bases and J gave up 6 bases, with 9 bases separating them.

The V call is TRBV9, the J call TRBJ2-5; TRBD2 matches at 10 bases. This CDR3 spans 16 amino acids. CDR1 and CDR2 (germline): SGDLS, YYNGEE. V lost 2 bases to trimming and J lost 4 bases; unmatched junction nucleotides: 8. This CDR3 is CASSVQAGGLRETQYF. The CDR3 bases are TGTGCCAGCAGCGTTCAAGCGGGAGGGCTGCGAGAGACCCAGTACTTC.

This sequence joins TRBV29-1 and TRBJ2-5; 7 nucleotides agree with TRBD1. From germline, CDR1 is SQVTM and CDR2 ANQGSEA. V was clipped by 4 bases and J by 1 base; unmatched bases: 6. The CDR3 consists of 14 residues. The CDR3 bases are TGCAGCGTTGCCCTCGACAGGGTCCAAGAGACCCAGTACTTC. This translates into CSVALDRVQETQYF.

The chain links TRBV19 to TRBJ2-3; 11 positions match TRBD2. J lost 8 bases, V lost 6 bases, and 7 bases had no gene match. Germline CDR1 LNHDA, CDR2 SQIVND (reference sequence). The CDR3 spans 14 residues. The CDR3 region is CASRLAGGVGTQYF. The CDR3, as DNA: TGTGCCAGTAGGCTAGCGGGAGGCGTCGGTACGCAGTATTTT.

This rearrangement joins TRBV7-9 to TRBJ2-7, with 9 positions matching TRBD2. V shed 5 bases, J shed 0 bases, and the junction held 8 bases outside the gene matches. The germline CDR1 and CDR2 sequences are SEHNR and FQNEAQ (reference sequence). There are 16 residues in the CDR3. This CDR3 reads CASSDIRGRASYEQYF. CDR3 bases: TGTGCCAGCAGCGACATTCGCGGGAGGGCCTCCTACGAGCAGTACTTC.

This sequence joins TRBV6-1 and TRBJ2-1, with no clear D. This CDR3 is built from 14 residues. Deletions cut 4 bases from V and 4 bases from J, with 11 bases between. The germline V gene encodes CDR1 MNHNS and CDR2 SASEGT. CDR3 sequence: CASSGVPSYNEQFF. The DNA for the CDR3 is TGTGCCAGCAGTGGAGTACCGTCTTACAATGAGCAGTTCTTC.

The chain uses TRBV5-1 and TRBJ2-3, with 7 positions matching TRBD1. The J segment lost 2 bases and the V segment lost 0 bases, leaving 6 bases of the junction unmatched. The CDR3 has 16 residues. Looked up from germline, CDR1 is SGHRS and CDR2 is YFSETQ. The CDR3 region has the DNA TGCGCCAGCAGCTTGGAGAGGGGGCTTTACACAGATACGCAGTATTTT. This encodes CASSLERGLYTDTQYF.

This sequence joins TRBV6-5 and TRBJ2-1, with TRBD2 identical over 9 bases. Losses at the gene ends were 6 bases for V and 13 bases for J; bases not matched to a gene: 16. There are 15 residues in the CDR3. Germline V gives CDR1 MNHEY, CDR2 SVGAGI. The chain's CDR3 is CASSDGVGGGTSQFF. As DNA, the CDR3 is TGTGCCAGCAGCGACGGAGTGGGCGGAGGGACTAGCCAGTTCTTC.

The chain couples TRBV11-2 to TRBJ1-5, with no clear D. Germline values: CDR1 SGHAT, CDR2 FQNNGV. The CDR3 loop spans 16 amino acids. The ends were cut back, 5 bases at V and 2 bases at J, with 16 bases in the middle. DNA of the CDR3: TGTGCCAGCAGCCACGTCGGCGGGAGGGGCAATCAGCCCCAGCATTTT. It specifies CASSHVGGRGNQPQHF.

The CDR3 sequence is CASSPDRVNGYTF. In DNA form, the CDR3 reads TGTGCCAGCAGCCCAGACAGGGTAAATGGCTACACCTTC. The genes are TRBV7-2 and TRBJ1-2; 7 nucleotides match TRBD1. This CDR3 has 13 amino acids. The ends lost 5 bases at V and 6 bases at J; junction bases unmatched: 6. In germline, CDR1 is SGHTA, CDR2 FQGNSA.